One sample yielded the 5 T cell receptor beta chains listed below, sequenced in a study of T cells after yellow fever vaccination. TCRdb re-derived calls from the 5' RACE reads in MiXCR, one entry per CDR3 protein. The table lists roughly 320,000 distinct CDR3 sequences, about 10% of them singletons. The material was CD4+ T cells sorted from PBMCs, obtained 45 days after the yellow fever booster vaccination. Receptors were obtained from a man aged 18-30 years who received the YFV17D yellow fever vaccine.

This chain uses TRBV7-2 with TRBJ1-2; a weak D match, TRBD1 (5 bases). Trimming removed 0 bases at V and 7 bases at J, with 15 bases between. Germline V gene sequence: CDR1 SGHTA, CDR2 FQGNSA. CDR3 size: 15 residues. This chain's CDR3 is CASSLAIGGLAGYTF. The CDR3 nucleotides are TGTGCCAGCAGCTTAGCAATCGGGGGACTCGCTGGCTACACCTTC.

This clonotype was seen only a few times. V gene TRBV18 combines with J gene TRBJ1-3, with a weak D call TRBD1 (5 bases). The germline V and J ends were trimmed by 1 base and 1 base, with 14 bases remaining between them. CDR1 KGHSH and CDR2 LQKENI come from the germline V gene. The CDR3 is 17 amino acids. CDR3 nucleotides: TGTGCCAGCTCACCACGACCCTTGACAGAATCTGGAAACACCATATATTTT. This sequence encodes CASSPRPLTESGNTIYF.

The chain combines TRBV5-1 with TRBJ2-1; D might be TRBD2 (6 bases). The germline V gene encodes CDR1 SGHRS and CDR2 YFSETQ. CDR3 size: 15 residues. Between the trimmed V and J ends, which lost 2 bases and 4 bases, there was a span of 13 bases. The CDR3 here is CASSFTGGTYNEQFF. For the CDR3, the DNA is TGCGCCAGCAGCTTTACCGGGGGTACATACAATGAGCAGTTCTTC.

The rearrangement uses TRBV5-1 and TRBJ2-1; 11 bases are shared with TRBD1. The CDR3 covers 16 residues. Per the germline V gene, CDR1 is SGHRS and CDR2 is YFSETQ. Losses at the gene ends were 2 bases for V and 6 bases for J; bases not matched to a gene: 7. The CDR3: CASSFSWGTGGNEQFF. In nucleotides, the CDR3 is TGCGCCAGCAGCTTTTCCTGGGGGACAGGGGGCAATGAGCAGTTCTTC. The whole variable domain, filled in from reference TRBV5-1 and TRBJ2-1, reads KAGVTQTPRYLIKTRGQQVTLSCSPISGHRSVSWYQQTPGQGLQFLFEYFSETQRNKGNFPGRFSGRQFSNSRSEMNVSTLELGDSALYLCASSFSWGTGGNEQFFGPGTRLTVL.

The gene calls are TRBV28 and TRBJ2-3, with D unresolved. The germline gives CDR1 MDHEN, CDR2 SYDVKM. With 7 bases removed from V and 2 bases from J, the gap between germline ends came to 7 bases. The CDR3 sequence is 12 residues long. The CDR3, as DNA: TGTGCCAGCACAACAAACACAGATACGCAGTATTTT. Protein product: CASTTNTDTQYF.